This T cell receptor (beta chain) comes out of a study of OX40 agonist ivuxolimab in advanced cancers. Study observations and caveats: More expanded clones were found, on average, in CD8+ than in CD4+ T cells.

Concerning this clone itself: Its antigen is still unknown.

CDR3 length equals 16 residues. V was cut by 1 base and J by 7 bases, with 17 bases left in between. Germline V lookup: CDR1 SEHNR, CDR2 FQNEAQ (reference sequence). Profiling relied on immunoSEQ multiplex PCR, and the TCRdb table lists in-frame clones only, not all of them. The table has around 62,000 clones, around 87% seen once. The receptor was isolated from an adult with an advanced solid tumor such as melanoma, head and neck, liver or kidney cancer. Source: CD4+ or CD8+ T cells sorted from blood, taken in a trial of the OX40 agonist ivuxolimab. The V gene is TRBV7-9, the J gene TRBJ1-5; D unclear. The CDR3 DNA is TGTGCCAGCAGCTTAGAGGGCGCCCCCTGGAACCAGCCCCAGCATTTT. This translates into CASSLEGAPWNQPQHF.